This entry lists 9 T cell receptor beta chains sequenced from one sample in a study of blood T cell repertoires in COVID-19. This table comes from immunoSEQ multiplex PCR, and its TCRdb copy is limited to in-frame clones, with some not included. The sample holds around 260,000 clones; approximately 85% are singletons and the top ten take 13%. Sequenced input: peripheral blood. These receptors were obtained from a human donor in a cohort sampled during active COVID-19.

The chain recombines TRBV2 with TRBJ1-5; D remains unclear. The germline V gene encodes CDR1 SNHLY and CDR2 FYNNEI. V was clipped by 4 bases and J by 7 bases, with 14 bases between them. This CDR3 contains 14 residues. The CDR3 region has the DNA TGTGCCAGCAGTGGGGAATTAACGGGGCAGCCCCAGCATTTT. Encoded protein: CASSGELTGQPQHF.

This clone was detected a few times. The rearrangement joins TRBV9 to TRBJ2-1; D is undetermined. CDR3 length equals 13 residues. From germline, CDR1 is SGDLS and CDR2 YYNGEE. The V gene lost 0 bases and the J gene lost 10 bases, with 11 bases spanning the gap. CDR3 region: CASSVVPVAEQFF. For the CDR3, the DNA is TGTGCCAGCAGCGTAGTCCCCGTTGCGGAGCAGTTCTTC.

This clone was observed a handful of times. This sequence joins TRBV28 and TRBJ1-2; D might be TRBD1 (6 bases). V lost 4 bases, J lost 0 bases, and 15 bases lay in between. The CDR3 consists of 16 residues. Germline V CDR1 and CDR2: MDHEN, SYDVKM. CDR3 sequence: CASSSGTGIPNYGYTF. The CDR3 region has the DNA TGTGCCAGCAGTTCCGGTACAGGGATCCCTAACTATGGCTACACCTTC.

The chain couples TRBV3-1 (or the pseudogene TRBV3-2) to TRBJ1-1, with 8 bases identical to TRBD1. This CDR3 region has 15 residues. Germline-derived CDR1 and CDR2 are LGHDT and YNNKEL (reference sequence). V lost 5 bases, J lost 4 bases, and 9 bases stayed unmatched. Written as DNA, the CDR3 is TGTGCCAGCAGCGCGCTTTCAGGGGGCATCACTGAAGCTTTCTTT. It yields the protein CASSALSGGITEAFF.

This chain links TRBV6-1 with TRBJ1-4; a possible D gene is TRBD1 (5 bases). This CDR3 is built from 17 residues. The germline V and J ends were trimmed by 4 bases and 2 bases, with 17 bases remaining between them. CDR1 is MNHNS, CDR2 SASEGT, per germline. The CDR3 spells CASSVRAGERTNEKLFF. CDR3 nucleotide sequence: TGTGCCAGCAGTGTTCGGGCGGGGGAGCGGACTAATGAAAAACTGTTTTTT.

The CDR3 nucleotides read TGTGCCAGCAGCCAAGATCCCCAACGGGGAGAGACCCAGTACTTC. Amino acids: CASSQDPQRGETQYF. The rearrangement links TRBV3-1 (or the pseudogene TRBV3-2) to TRBJ2-5; TRBD2 might be the D (5 bases). The V gene's germline CDR1 is LGHDT and CDR2 YNNKEL (reference sequence). Trimming removed 0 bases at V and 4 bases at J, with 12 bases between. The CDR3 extends over 15 amino acids.

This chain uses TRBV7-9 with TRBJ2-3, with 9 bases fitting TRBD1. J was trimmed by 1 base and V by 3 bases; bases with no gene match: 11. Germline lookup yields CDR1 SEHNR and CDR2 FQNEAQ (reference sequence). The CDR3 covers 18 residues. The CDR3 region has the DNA TGTGCCAGCAGCTTGTTAATTGCCAGGGACAGGGGCACAGATACGCAGTATTTT. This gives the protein CASSLLIARDRGTDTQYF.

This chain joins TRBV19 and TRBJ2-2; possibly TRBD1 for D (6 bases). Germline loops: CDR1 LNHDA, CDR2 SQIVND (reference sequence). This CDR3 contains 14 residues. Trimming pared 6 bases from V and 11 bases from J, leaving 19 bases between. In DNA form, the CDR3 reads TGTGCCAGTAGACCCGGACGACAGGCCCCCGAGCTGTTTTTT. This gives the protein CASRPGRQAPELFF.

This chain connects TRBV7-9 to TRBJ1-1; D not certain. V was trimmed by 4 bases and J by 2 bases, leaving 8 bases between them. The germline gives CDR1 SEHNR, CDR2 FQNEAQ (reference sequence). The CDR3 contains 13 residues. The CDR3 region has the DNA TGTGCCAGCAGCTCTGGCCATAACACTGAAGCTTTCTTT. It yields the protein CASSSGHNTEAFF. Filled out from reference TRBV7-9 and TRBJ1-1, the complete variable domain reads DTGVSQNPRHKITKRGQNVTFRCDPISEHNRLYWYRQTLGQGPEFLTYFQNEAQLEKSRLLSDRFSAERPKGSFSTLEIQRTEQGDSAMYLCASSSGHNTEAFFGQGTRLTVV.